This is a list of T cell receptor beta chains from one sample in a study of T cells after posttransplantation cyclophosphamide. Sequencing was performed with immunoSEQ multiplex PCR; in TCRdb, only in-frame clones are kept and a portion is missing. The table lists under 40,000 clones, with no singletons. The sequencing sample was made of PBMCs. These receptors came from a woman between 50 and 59 years old in good health and a related stem cell transplant donor. The CDR3 runs from the conserved cysteine through the conserved F or W. The D gene is left open where the match is weak. Size is omitted from some rows. Given values are once, few, many or a class for expanded clones.

clone size: many; D gene: NA; J gene: TRBJ1-2; V gene: TRBV5-4; CDR3 protein: CASSLTGRGYTF; CDR3 DNA: TGTGCCAGCAGCTTAACAGGGCGCGGCTACACCTTC
clone size: many; D gene: NA; J gene: TRBJ2-7; V gene: TRBV13; CDR3 protein: CASSLETDYEQYF; CDR3 DNA: TGTGCCAGCAGCTTAGAGACAGACTACGAGCAGTACTTC
clone size: many; D gene: TRBD1; J gene: TRBJ1-4; V gene: TRBV19; CDR3 protein: CASSSLPTGTNEKLFF; CDR3 DNA: TGTGCCAGCTCATCACTACCGACAGGGACTAATGAAAAACTGTTTTTT
clone size: NA; D gene: TRBD1; J gene: TRBJ1-1; V gene: TRBV12-3/TRBV12-4; CDR3 protein: CASSLARMDRAAEAFF; CDR3 DNA: TGTGCCAGCAGTTTAGCAAGAATGGACAGGGCTGCTGAAGCTTTCTTT
clone size: many; D gene: NA; J gene: TRBJ2-3; V gene: TRBV28; CDR3 protein: CASSFQRGADTQYF; CDR3 DNA: TGTGCCAGCAGTTTTCAGCGTGGCGCAGATACGCAGTATTTT
clone size: few; D gene: NA; J gene: TRBJ2-5; V gene: TRBV9; CDR3 protein: CASSVDRETQYF; CDR3 DNA: TGTGCCAGCAGCGTAGATCGGGAGACCCAGTACTTC
clone size: many; D gene: NA; J gene: TRBJ2-7; V gene: TRBV28; CDR3 protein: CASSNLGTDNYEQYF; CDR3 DNA: TGTGCCAGCTCGAACCTCGGGACTGATAACTACGAGCAGTACTTC
clone size: many; D gene: NA; J gene: TRBJ2-3; V gene: TRBV6-1; CDR3 protein: CASSESSDLGTQYF; CDR3 DNA: TGTGCCAGCAGTGAAAGTAGTGACTTAGGTACGCAGTATTTT
clone size: many; D gene: TRBD1; J gene: TRBJ2-5; V gene: TRBV27; CDR3 protein: CASRRGQGNSWLQYF; CDR3 DNA: TGTGCCAGCAGGCGAGGACAGGGGAATAGCTGGCTCCAGTACTTC
clone size: many; D gene: NA; J gene: TRBJ1-1; V gene: TRBV6-1; CDR3 protein: CASSAGVNTEAFF; CDR3 DNA: TGTGCCAGCAGTGCGGGGGTGAACACTGAAGCTTTCTTT
clone size: many; D gene: NA; J gene: TRBJ2-7; V gene: TRBV2; CDR3 protein: CASVTGSYEQYF; CDR3 DNA: TGTGCCAGCGTCACAGGGTCCTACGAGCAGTACTTC
clone size: many; D gene: TRBD1; J gene: TRBJ1-5; V gene: TRBV7-2; CDR3 protein: CASSLGRQGLSQPQHF; CDR3 DNA: TGTGCCAGCAGCTTAGGGAGACAGGGTCTGAGTCAGCCCCAGCATTTT
clone size: many; D gene: NA; J gene: TRBJ1-2; V gene: TRBV6-5; CDR3 protein: CASSTGTEYGYTF; CDR3 DNA: TGTGCCAGCAGCACAGGGACGGAGTATGGCTACACCTTC
clone size: many; D gene: TRBD2; J gene: TRBJ2-6; V gene: TRBV6-2/TRBV6-3; CDR3 protein: CASLGGGTGANVLTF; CDR3 DNA: TGTGCCAGTCTTGGCGGGGGAACTGGGGCCAACGTCCTGACTTTC
clone size: many; D gene: NA; J gene: TRBJ2-2; V gene: TRBV12-3/TRBV12-4; CDR3 protein: CASSADSLTGELFF; CDR3 DNA: TGTGCCAGCAGTGCGGACTCCCTCACCGGGGAGCTGTTTTTT
clone size: many; D gene: NA; J gene: TRBJ1-1; V gene: TRBV5-8; CDR3 protein: CASRRLNTEAFF; CDR3 DNA: TGTGCCAGCAGGAGGCTGAACACTGAAGCTTTCTTT
clone size: many; D gene: TRBD1; J gene: TRBJ1-2; V gene: TRBV6-2/TRBV6-3; CDR3 protein: CASVQGNYGYTF; CDR3 DNA: TGTGCCAGTGTACAGGGGAACTATGGCTACACCTTC
clone size: many; D gene: TRBD2; J gene: TRBJ2-2; V gene: TRBV4-3; CDR3 protein: CASSQHSGRNTGELFF; CDR3 DNA: TGCGCCAGCAGCCAACATAGCGGGAGGAACACCGGGGAGCTGTTTTTT
clone size: many; D gene: NA; J gene: TRBJ2-5; V gene: TRBV19; CDR3 protein: CASSIQLQETQYF; CDR3 DNA: TGTGCCAGTAGTATCCAACTCCAAGAGACCCAGTACTTC
clone size: many; D gene: NA; J gene: TRBJ1-5; V gene: TRBV4-1; CDR3 protein: CASSQGETLGHQPQHF; CDR3 DNA: TGCGCCAGCAGCCAAGGGGAGACCCTGGGGCATCAGCCCCAGCATTTT
clone size: many; D gene: TRBD1; J gene: TRBJ1-1; V gene: TRBV19; CDR3 protein: CASTPGQTNTEAFF; CDR3 DNA: TGTGCCAGCACACCGGGACAGACGAACACTGAAGCTTTCTTT
clone size: many; D gene: TRBD1; J gene: TRBJ2-6; V gene: TRBV6-2/TRBV6-3; CDR3 protein: CASSFHGTGRSGANVLTF; CDR3 DNA: TGTGCCAGCAGTTTCCACGGGACAGGTCGCTCTGGGGCCAACGTCCTGACTTTC
clone size: many; D gene: TRBD2; J gene: TRBJ2-3; V gene: TRBV6-1; CDR3 protein: CASSEASGSPDTQYF; CDR3 DNA: TGTGCCAGCAGTGAAGCTAGCGGGAGCCCAGATACGCAGTATTTT
clone size: many; D gene: TRBD1; J gene: TRBJ1-1; V gene: TRBV28; CDR3 protein: CASSPQGSRTGGFINTEAFF; CDR3 DNA: TGTGCCAGCAGTCCCCAGGGCTCTCGGACAGGGGGCTTTATCAACACTGAAGCTTTCTTT
clone size: many; D gene: NA; J gene: TRBJ1-1; V gene: TRBV7-9; CDR3 protein: CASSFGLAEAEAFF; CDR3 DNA: TGTGCCAGCAGCTTCGGACTGGCAGAGGCTGAAGCTTTCTTT
clone size: many; D gene: TRBD2; J gene: TRBJ2-1; V gene: TRBV6-1; CDR3 protein: CASRMTSAYNEQFF; CDR3 DNA: TGTGCCAGCAGGATGACTAGCGCCTACAATGAGCAGTTCTTC
clone size: many; D gene: NA; J gene: TRBJ2-3; V gene: TRBV6-2/TRBV6-3; CDR3 protein: CASSYSTPIGGDTQYF; CDR3 DNA: TGTGCCAGCAGTTACTCGACTCCGATCGGAGGAGATACGCAGTATTTT
clone size: many; D gene: NA; J gene: TRBJ1-2; V gene: TRBV10-3; CDR3 protein: CAISESAELYGYTF; CDR3 DNA: TGTGCCATCAGTGAGTCGGCGGAACTCTATGGCTACACCTTC
clone size: medium-sized; D gene: TRBD1; J gene: TRBJ1-3; V gene: TRBV6-6; CDR3 protein: CASSSPDRASGNTIYF; CDR3 DNA: TGTGCCAGCAGTTCCCCGGACAGGGCCTCTGGAAACACCATATATTTT
clone size: many; D gene: TRBD1; J gene: TRBJ1-1; V gene: TRBV6-6; CDR3 protein: CASRDRGRAFF; CDR3 DNA: TGTGCCAGCAGAGACAGGGGACGAGCTTTCTTT
clone size: NA; D gene: NA; J gene: TRBJ2-7; V gene: TRBV29-1; CDR3 protein: CSVEGTGYEQYF; CDR3 DNA: TGCAGCGTTGAAGGTACCGGCTACGAGCAGTACTTC
clone size: NA; D gene: NA; J gene: TRBJ2-3; V gene: TRBV5-4; CDR3 protein: CASSPPHGGTDTQYF; CDR3 DNA: TGTGCCAGCAGCCCCCCCCACGGTGGCACAGATACGCAGTATTTT
clone size: many; D gene: TRBD2; J gene: TRBJ2-1; V gene: TRBV19; CDR3 protein: CASSMVSGASYNEQFF; CDR3 DNA: TGTGCCAGTAGTATGGTGAGCGGGGCGTCCTACAATGAGCAGTTCTTC
clone size: few; D gene: TRBD2; J gene: TRBJ2-7; V gene: TRBV29-1; CDR3 protein: CSVAGGLESYQQYF; CDR3 DNA: TGCAGCGTTGCCGGGGGACTAGAATCCTACCAGCAGTACTTC
clone size: many; D gene: NA; J gene: TRBJ1-5; V gene: TRBV23-1; CDR3 protein: CASSRNTGINQPQHF; CDR3 DNA: TGCGCCAGCAGTCGCAACACAGGGATAAATCAGCCCCAGCATTTT
clone size: NA; D gene: TRBD2; J gene: TRBJ2-5; V gene: TRBV5-1; CDR3 protein: CASSRGVNTARLAIQETQYF; CDR3 DNA: TGCGCCAGCAGCCGGGGGGTAAACACGGCGCGACTAGCGATCCAAGAGACCCAGTACTTC
clone size: NA; D gene: NA; J gene: TRBJ2-7; V gene: TRBV30; CDR3 protein: CAWSVTGQLFGGRLGQQYF; CDR3 DNA: TGTGCCTGGAGTGTAACAGGGCAACTTTTCGGCGGGAGACTGGGGCAGCAGTACTTC
clone size: many; D gene: NA; J gene: TRBJ2-6; V gene: TRBV4-3; CDR3 protein: CASSQKGWANVLTF; CDR3 DNA: TGCGCCAGCAGCCAAAAAGGGTGGGCCAACGTCCTGACTTTC
clone size: many; D gene: TRBD1; J gene: TRBJ2-1; V gene: TRBV6-5; CDR3 protein: CASSYSTGTGSEQFF; CDR3 DNA: TGTGCCAGCAGTTACTCGACAGGGACGGGAAGTGAGCAGTTCTTC
clone size: many; D gene: TRBD2; J gene: TRBJ2-1; V gene: TRBV4-2; CDR3 protein: CASSYPGLAEEQFF; CDR3 DNA: TGTGCCAGCAGCTACCCCGGACTAGCGGAGGAGCAGTTCTTC
clone size: many; D gene: TRBD1; J gene: TRBJ1-1; V gene: TRBV30; CDR3 protein: CAWTKDRGYTEAFF; CDR3 DNA: TGTGCCTGGACCAAGGACAGGGGCTACACTGAAGCTTTCTTT
clone size: NA; D gene: NA; J gene: TRBJ2-7; V gene: TRBV7-8; CDR3 protein: CASSLGPPSTGYEQYF; CDR3 DNA: TGTGCCAGCAGCTTAGGCCCCCCCTCCACAGGCTACGAGCAGTACTTC
clone size: many; D gene: NA; J gene: TRBJ2-7; V gene: TRBV28; CDR3 protein: CASSFSRGYEQYF; CDR3 DNA: TGTGCCAGCAGTTTCTCACGGGGGTACGAGCAGTACTTC
clone size: many; D gene: TRBD2; J gene: TRBJ2-7; V gene: TRBV14; CDR3 protein: CASSPRLAGAYEQYF; CDR3 DNA: TGTGCCAGCAGCCCCCGACTAGCGGGAGCCTACGAGCAGTACTTC
clone size: NA; D gene: NA; J gene: TRBJ2-3; V gene: TRBV7-9; CDR3 protein: CASSLDRFITSTDTQYF; CDR3 DNA: TGTGCCAGCAGCTTAGACAGGTTTATTACTAGCACAGATACGCAGTATTTT
clone size: NA; D gene: NA; J gene: TRBJ1-5; V gene: TRBV2; CDR3 protein: CASSVSGGGQPQHF; CDR3 DNA: TGTGCCAGCAGTGTTTCTGGGGGCGGGCAGCCCCAGCATTTT
clone size: many; D gene: TRBD1; J gene: TRBJ2-5; V gene: TRBV12-3/TRBV12-4; CDR3 protein: CASSLGDRTKETQYF; CDR3 DNA: TGTGCCAGCAGTTTAGGGGACAGGACTAAAGAGACCCAGTACTTC